One T cell receptor (beta chain) is described in this entry. The antigen is undetermined. The entry originates in a study of identical twins. Findings and caveats of the study: Cross-sectional statistical analysis, not tracking of the same donors, underpinned the conclusions.

Each CDR3 protein is one row after TCRdb ran MiXCR on the 5' RACE reads. The top ten hold about 0.25% of the sample, which has roughly 1.6 million distinct CDR3 sequences, more than 30% seen once. Between the trimmed V and J ends, which lost 2 bases and 0 bases, there was a span of 11 bases. The CDR3 has 15 amino acids. The germline CDR1 and CDR2 sequences are SGHRS and YFSETQ. The sequenced sample consisted of cord blood. This clonotype originated in a newborn girl in good health. The rearrangement links TRBV5-1 to TRBJ1-1; a weak D match, TRBD1 (6 bases). CDR3: CASSFQGMMNTEAFF. DNA for the CDR3: TGCGCCAGCAGCTTCCAGGGGATGATGAACACTGAAGCTTTCTTT.